The present TCR beta chain was sequenced within a study of shared clonotypes between healthy human individuals. At the level of the study: Ranging from 18 to 49 in age, donors were two women and a few men. The plates for each donor numbered three CD4 naive, three CD4 memory, two CD8 naive and one CD8 memory.

Comments on this clone: The antigen remains unidentified.

Findings and limits, study-wide: On the whole, naive subsets had larger estimated richness than memory subsets had. Investigators expected sequencing depth to affect clonotype sharing among donors.

This CDR3 has 15 residues. CDR1 and CDR2 from the germline V gene are MNHEY and SMNVEV (reference sequence). V lost 6 bases to trimming and J lost 8 bases; unmatched junction nucleotides: 14. It was CD45RO-negative cells, positively selected for CCR7, that made up naive CD8 cells, with terminally differentiated effector memory CD45RA+ cells excluded. Using immunoSEQ multiplex PCR, the repertoire was profiled, and TCRdb retains in-frame clones only, with some absent. The sample lists about 2.1 million clones, 93% occurring once. The chain employs TRBV27 and TRBJ1-2; 8 bases fit TRBD1. The receptor was isolated from a man in his late teens or twenties in good health. Some clones in this sample may be carry-over from other donors' samples. Input material: naive CD8+ T cells from PBMCs. CDR3 in amino acids: CASSPAAQGAQGYTF. The DNA for the CDR3 is TGTGCCAGCAGCCCCGCCGCTCAGGGGGCTCAAGGCTACACCTTC.